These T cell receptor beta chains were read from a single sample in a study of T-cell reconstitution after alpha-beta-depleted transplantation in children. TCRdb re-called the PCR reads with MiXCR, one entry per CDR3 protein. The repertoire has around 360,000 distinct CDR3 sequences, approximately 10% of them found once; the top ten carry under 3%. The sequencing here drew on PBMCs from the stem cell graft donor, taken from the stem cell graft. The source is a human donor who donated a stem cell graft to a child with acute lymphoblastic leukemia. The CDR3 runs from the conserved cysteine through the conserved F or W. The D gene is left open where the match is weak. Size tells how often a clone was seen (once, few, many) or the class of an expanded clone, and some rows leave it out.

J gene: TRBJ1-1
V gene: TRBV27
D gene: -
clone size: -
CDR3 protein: CASSSAGAGTEAFF
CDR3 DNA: TGTGCCAGCAGTTCCGCGGGTGCAGGAACTGAAGCTTTCTTT

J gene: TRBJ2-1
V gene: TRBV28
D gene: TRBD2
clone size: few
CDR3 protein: CASSLGPSGINEQFF
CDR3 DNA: TGTGCCAGCAGTTTAGGACCTAGCGGGATCAATGAGCAGTTCTTC

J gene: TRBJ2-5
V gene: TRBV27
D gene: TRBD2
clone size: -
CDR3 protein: CASSYAAGGQETQYF
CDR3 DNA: TGTGCCAGCAGTTATGCAGCGGGAGGGCAAGAGACCCAGTACTTC

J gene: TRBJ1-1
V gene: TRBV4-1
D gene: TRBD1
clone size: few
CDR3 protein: CASSHLGTGNTEAFF
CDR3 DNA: TGCGCCAGCAGCCACTTAGGGACAGGGAACACTGAAGCTTTCTTT

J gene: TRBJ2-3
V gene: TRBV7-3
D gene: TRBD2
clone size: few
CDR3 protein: CASSSGLAGGGGTQYF
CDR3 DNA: TGTGCCAGCAGCTCCGGACTAGCGGGAGGTGGGGGTACGCAGTATTTT

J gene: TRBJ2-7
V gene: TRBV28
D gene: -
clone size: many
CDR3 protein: CASYAGESYEQYF
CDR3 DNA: TGTGCCAGCTATGCAGGGGAATCCTACGAGCAGTACTTC

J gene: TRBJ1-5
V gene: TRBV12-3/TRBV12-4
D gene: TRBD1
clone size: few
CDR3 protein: CASSRSTGQGNQPQHF
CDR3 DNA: TGTGCCAGCAGCCGATCCACAGGACAGGGGAATCAGCCCCAGCATTTT

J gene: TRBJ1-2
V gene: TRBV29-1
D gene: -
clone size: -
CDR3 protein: CSVEDTGQGIGYTF
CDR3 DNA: TGCAGCGTTGAAGATACAGGTCAGGGAATTGGCTACACCTTC

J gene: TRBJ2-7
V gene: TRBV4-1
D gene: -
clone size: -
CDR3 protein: CASSHVGGRNEQYF
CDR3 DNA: TGCGCCAGCAGCCACGTCGGAGGTCGTAACGAGCAGTACTTC

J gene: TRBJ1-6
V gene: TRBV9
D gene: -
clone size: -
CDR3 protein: CASSPRDTVSSYNSPLHF
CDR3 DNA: TGTGCCAGCAGCCCGCGGGACACCGTAAGCTCCTATAATTCACCCCTCCACTTT

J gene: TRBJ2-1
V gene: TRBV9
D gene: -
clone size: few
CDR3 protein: CASSVGRGSSYNEQFF
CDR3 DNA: TGTGCCAGCAGCGTAGGGCGAGGGAGCTCCTACAATGAGCAGTTCTTC

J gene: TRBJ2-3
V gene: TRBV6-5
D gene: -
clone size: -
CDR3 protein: CASSHLGRADTQYF
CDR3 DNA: TGTGCCAGCAGTCACCTAGGGCGGGCAGATACGCAGTATTTT

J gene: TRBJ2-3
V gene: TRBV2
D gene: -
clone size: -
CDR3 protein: CASSDPATSTDTQYF
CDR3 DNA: TGTGCCAGCAGTGATCCAGCGACTAGCACAGATACGCAGTATTTT

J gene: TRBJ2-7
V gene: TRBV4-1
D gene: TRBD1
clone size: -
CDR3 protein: CASSASGTDYEQYF
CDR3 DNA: TGCGCCAGCAGCGCCTCGGGGACAGACTACGAGCAGTACTTC

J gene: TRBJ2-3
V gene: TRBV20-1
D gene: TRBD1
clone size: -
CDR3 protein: CSAQGQGGTDTQYF
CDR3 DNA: TGCAGTGCCCAGGGACAGGGCGGCACAGATACGCAGTATTTT

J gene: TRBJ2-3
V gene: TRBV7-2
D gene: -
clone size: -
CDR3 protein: CASSFDGHAQYF
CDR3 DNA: TGTGCCAGCAGCTTTGACGGGCACGCGCAGTATTTT

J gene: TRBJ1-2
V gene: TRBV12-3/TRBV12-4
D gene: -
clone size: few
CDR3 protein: CASSSQGKEGYTF
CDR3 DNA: TGTGCCAGCAGTTCGCAGGGGAAGGAGGGCTACACCTTC

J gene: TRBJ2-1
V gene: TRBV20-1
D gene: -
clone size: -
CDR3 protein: CSARARVNEQFF
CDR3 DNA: TGCAGTGCAAGGGCCCGAGTCAATGAGCAGTTCTTC

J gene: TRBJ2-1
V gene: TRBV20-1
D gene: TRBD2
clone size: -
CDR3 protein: CSAKERLAVYNEQFF
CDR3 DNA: TGCAGTGCTAAGGAGCGCCTAGCGGTCTACAATGAGCAGTTCTTC

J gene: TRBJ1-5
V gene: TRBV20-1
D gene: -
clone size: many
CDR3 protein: CSARDQNRGAQPQHF
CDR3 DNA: TGCAGTGCTAGAGATCAGAACCGGGGAGCTCAGCCCCAGCATTTT

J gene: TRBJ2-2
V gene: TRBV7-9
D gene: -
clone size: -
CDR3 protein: CASSYPTNTGELFF
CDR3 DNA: TGTGCCAGCAGCTATCCGACGAACACCGGGGAGCTGTTTTTT

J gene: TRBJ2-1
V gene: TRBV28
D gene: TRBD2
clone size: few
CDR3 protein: CASSLPGTSGNHEQFF
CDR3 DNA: TGTGCCAGCAGTTTACCCGGGACTAGCGGGAACCATGAGCAGTTCTTC

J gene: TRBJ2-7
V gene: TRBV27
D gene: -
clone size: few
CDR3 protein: CASSFRGGQTYEQYF
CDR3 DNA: TGTGCCAGCAGTTTTAGAGGCGGACAGACCTACGAGCAGTACTTC

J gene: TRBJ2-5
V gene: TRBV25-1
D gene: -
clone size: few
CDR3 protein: CASSDGARQETQYF
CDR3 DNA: TGTGCCAGCAGTGATGGGGCCCGCCAAGAGACCCAGTACTTC

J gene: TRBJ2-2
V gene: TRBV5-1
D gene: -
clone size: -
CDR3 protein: CASSLVASAEWDTGELFF
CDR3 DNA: TGCGCCAGCAGCTTGGTGGCTAGCGCCGAGTGGGACACCGGGGAGCTGTTTTTT

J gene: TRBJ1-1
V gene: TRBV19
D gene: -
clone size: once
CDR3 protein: CASRKIRGWNTEAFF
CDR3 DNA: TGTGCCAGTAGAAAGATCCGCGGCTGGAACACTGAAGCTTTCTTC

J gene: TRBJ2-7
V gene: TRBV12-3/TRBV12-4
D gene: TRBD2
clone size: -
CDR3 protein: CASTTSGRADEQYF
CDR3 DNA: TGTGCCAGCACCACTAGCGGGAGGGCGGACGAGCAGTACTTC

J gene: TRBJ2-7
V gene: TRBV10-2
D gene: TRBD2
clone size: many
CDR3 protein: CASGLAGDIPYEQYF
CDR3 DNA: TGCGCCAGCGGTCTAGCGGGAGACATCCCCTACGAGCAGTACTTC

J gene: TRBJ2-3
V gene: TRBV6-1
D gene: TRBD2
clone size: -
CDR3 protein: CASSQNFPGTSSADTQYF
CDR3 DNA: TGTGCCAGCAGTCAAAACTTTCCCGGGACTAGTAGTGCAGATACGCAGTATTTT

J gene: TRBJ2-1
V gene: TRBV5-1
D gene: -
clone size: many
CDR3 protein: CASSLELELPEQFF
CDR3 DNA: TGCGCCAGCAGCTTGGAACTAGAGTTGCCTGAGCAGTTCTTC

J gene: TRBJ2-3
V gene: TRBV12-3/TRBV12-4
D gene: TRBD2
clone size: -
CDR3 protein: CASSFRWSSGSWSDTQYF
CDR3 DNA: TGTGCCAGCAGTTTTAGGTGGTCTAGCGGGAGTTGGTCAGATACGCAGTATTTT

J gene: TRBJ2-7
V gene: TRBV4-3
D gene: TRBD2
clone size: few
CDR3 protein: CASSQDFGTRVHEQYF
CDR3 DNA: TGCGCCAGCAGCCAAGATTTCGGGACTAGGGTACACGAGCAGTACTTC

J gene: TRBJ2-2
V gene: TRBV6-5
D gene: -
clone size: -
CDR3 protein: CASSYSLLATNTGELFF
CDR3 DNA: TGTGCCAGCAGTTACTCTTTACTAGCAACGAACACCGGGGAGCTGTTTTTT

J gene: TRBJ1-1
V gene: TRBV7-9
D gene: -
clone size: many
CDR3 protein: CASSLDPGGGTEAFF
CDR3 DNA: TGTGCCAGCAGCTTAGATCCGGGGGGTGGCACTGAAGCTTTCTTT

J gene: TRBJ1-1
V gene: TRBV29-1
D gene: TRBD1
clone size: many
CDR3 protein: CSVSTGYDLTEAFF
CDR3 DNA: TGCAGCGTTTCGACAGGGTACGACCTCACTGAAGCTTTCTTT

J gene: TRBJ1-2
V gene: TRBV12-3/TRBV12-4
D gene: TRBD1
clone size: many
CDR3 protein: CASRGQGRYGYTF
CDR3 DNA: TGTGCCAGCAGGGGACAGGGGAGGTATGGCTACACCTTC

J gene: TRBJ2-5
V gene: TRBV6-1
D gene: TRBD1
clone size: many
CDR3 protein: CASSTGVGETQYF
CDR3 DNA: TGTGCCAGCAGCACAGGGGTTGGGGAGACCCAGTACTTC

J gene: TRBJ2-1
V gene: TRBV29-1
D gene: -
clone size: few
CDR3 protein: CSVDRLGGDGEQFF
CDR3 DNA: TGCAGCGTTGACAGGCTCGGCGGAGATGGGGAGCAGTTCTTC

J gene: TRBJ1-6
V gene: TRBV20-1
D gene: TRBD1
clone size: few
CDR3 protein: CSAFGQGPLHF
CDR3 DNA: TGCAGTGCTTTCGGACAGGGCCCCCTCCACTTT

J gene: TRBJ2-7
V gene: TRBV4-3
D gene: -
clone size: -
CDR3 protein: CASSPDRRGYEQYF
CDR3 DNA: TGCGCCAGCAGTCCGGACAGGAGGGGGTACGAGCAGTACTTC

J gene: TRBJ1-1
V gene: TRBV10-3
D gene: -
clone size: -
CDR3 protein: CAITRTEGTEAFF
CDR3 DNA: TGTGCCATCACCCGGACAGAAGGGACTGAAGCTTTCTTT

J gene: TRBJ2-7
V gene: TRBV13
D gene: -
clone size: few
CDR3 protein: CASSPTTGEESYEQYF
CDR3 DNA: TGTGCCAGCAGCCCTACAACGGGAGAAGAGTCCTACGAGCAGTACTTC

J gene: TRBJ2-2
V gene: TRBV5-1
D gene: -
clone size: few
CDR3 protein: CASSKEGGGTGELFF
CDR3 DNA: TGCGCCAGCAGCAAGGAGGGGGGAGGCACCGGGGAGCTGTTTTTT

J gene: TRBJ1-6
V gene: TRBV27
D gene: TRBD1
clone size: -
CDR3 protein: CDSREQGAGLASPLHF
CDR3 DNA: TGTGACAGCAGAGAACAGGGGGCCGGGCTCGCTTCACCCCTCCACTTT

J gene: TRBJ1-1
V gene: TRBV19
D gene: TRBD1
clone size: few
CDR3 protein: CASSDRDRPTEAFF
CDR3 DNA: TGTGCCAGTAGTGACCGGGACAGACCCACTGAAGCTTTCTTT

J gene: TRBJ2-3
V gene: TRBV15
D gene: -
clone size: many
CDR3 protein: CATSREYRVPDTQYF
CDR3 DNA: TGTGCCACCAGCAGAGAGTACAGGGTACCAGATACGCAGTATTTT

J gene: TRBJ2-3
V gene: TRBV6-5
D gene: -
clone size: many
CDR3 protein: CASTSAYADTQYF
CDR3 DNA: TGTGCCAGCACTTCGGCCTACGCGGATACGCAGTATTTT

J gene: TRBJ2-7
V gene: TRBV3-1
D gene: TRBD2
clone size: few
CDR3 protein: CASSQEGAGPFGEQYF
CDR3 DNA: TGTGCCAGCAGCCAAGAAGGAGCGGGACCCTTCGGGGAGCAGTACTTC

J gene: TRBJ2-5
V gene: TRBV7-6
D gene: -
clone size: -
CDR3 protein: CASSPLGGKETQYF
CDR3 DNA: TGTGCCAGCAGCCCCCTGGGGGGAAAAGAGACCCAGTACTTC

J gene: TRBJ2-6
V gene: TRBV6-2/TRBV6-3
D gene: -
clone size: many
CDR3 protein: CASSYSSGANVLTF
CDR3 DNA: TGTGCCAGCAGTTACAGCTCTGGGGCCAACGTCCTGACTTTC

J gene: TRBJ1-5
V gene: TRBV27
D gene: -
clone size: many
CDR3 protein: CASSLKGGGQPQHF
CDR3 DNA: TGTGCCAGCAGTTTGAAGGGGGGAGGTCAGCCCCAGCATTTT

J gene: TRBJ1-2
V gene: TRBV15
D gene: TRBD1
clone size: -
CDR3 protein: CATRPIPWTGWRGYTF
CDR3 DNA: TGTGCCACCAGGCCGATACCTTGGACAGGGTGGCGTGGCTACACCTTC